These 4 T cell receptor beta chains were sequenced from one sample in a study of blood T cell repertoires in COVID-19. Sequenced by immunoSEQ multiplex PCR; TCRdb stores in-frame clones only, minus some. Found here are roughly 100,000 clones, approximately 86% of them singletons; the top ten hold around 1.6%. The specimen was peripheral blood. The receptors shown here come from a man older than 75 with acute or convalescent COVID-19.

This chain uses TRBV7-9 with TRBJ1-6, with TRBD1 matching 7 bases. V gave up 5 bases and J gave up 10 bases; unmatched junction bases: 2. Germline CDR1 reads SEHNR; CDR2 reads FQNEAQ (reference sequence). The CDR3 spans 12 residues. The chain's CDR3 is CASSRQGSPLHF. CDR3 nucleotide sequence: TGTGCCAGCAGCCGACAGGGATCACCCCTCCACTTT.

The rearrangement links TRBV7-2 to TRBJ2-3; 8 bases agree with TRBD2. The V and J ends lost 1 base and 3 bases, in that order; junction bases with no gene match: 3. Germline V gene sequence: CDR1 SGHTA, CDR2 FQGNSA. This CDR3 contains 15 residues. The CDR3 spells CASSLVAGRTDTQYF. In DNA, the CDR3 is TGTGCCAGCAGCTTAGTAGCGGGAAGAACAGATACGCAGTATTTT. The full variable domain, in which reference TRBV7-2 and TRBJ2-3 provide the parts outside the CDR3, is GAGVSQSPSNKVTEKGKDVELRCDPISGHTALYWYRQSLGQGLEFLIYFQGNSAPDKSGLPSDRFSAERTGGSVSTLTIQRTQQEDSAVYLCASSLVAGRTDTQYFGPGTRLTVL.

The V and J genes are TRBV7-2 and TRBJ2-4; 7 bases are a match to TRBD2. Germline-derived CDR1 and CDR2 are SGHTA and FQGNSA. The CDR3 covers 14 residues. The junction had 4 bases not matched to a gene; V was cut back by 0 bases and J by 8 bases. In DNA form, the CDR3 reads TGTGCCAGCAGCTTAGCGGCGGGAGCGGACATTCAGTACTTC. Its protein is CASSLAAGADIQYF.

The chain couples TRBV11-3 to TRBJ2-2; TRBD2 matches at 8 bases. This CDR3 region has 16 residues. V dropped 4 bases and J dropped 5; count of bases not matched to a gene: 9. Germline V gene sequence: CDR1 SGHNT, CDR2 YENEEA. CDR3 nucleotide sequence: TGTGCCAGCAGCTATACCCCCGGGACTAGGACCGGGGAGCTGTTTTTT. Translation: CASSYTPGTRTGELFF. Variable domain in full (rest from reference TRBV11-3 and TRBJ2-2): EAGVVQSPRYKIIEKKQPVAFWCNPISGHNTLYWYLQNLGQGPELLIRYENEEAVDDSQLPKDRFSAERLKGVDSTLKIQPAELGDSAVYLCASSYTPGTRTGELFFGEGSRLTVL.